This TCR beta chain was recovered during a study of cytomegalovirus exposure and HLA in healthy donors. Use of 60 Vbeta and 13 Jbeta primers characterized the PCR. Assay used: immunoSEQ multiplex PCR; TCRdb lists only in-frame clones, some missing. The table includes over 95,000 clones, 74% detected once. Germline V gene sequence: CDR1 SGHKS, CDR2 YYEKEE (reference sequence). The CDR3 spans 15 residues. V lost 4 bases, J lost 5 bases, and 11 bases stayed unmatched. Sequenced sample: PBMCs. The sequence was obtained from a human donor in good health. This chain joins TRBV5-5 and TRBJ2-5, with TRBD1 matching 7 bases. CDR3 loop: CASSPRPDRAETQYF. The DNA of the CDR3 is TGTGCCAGCAGCCCCAGACCCGACAGGGCGGAGACCCAGTACTTC.